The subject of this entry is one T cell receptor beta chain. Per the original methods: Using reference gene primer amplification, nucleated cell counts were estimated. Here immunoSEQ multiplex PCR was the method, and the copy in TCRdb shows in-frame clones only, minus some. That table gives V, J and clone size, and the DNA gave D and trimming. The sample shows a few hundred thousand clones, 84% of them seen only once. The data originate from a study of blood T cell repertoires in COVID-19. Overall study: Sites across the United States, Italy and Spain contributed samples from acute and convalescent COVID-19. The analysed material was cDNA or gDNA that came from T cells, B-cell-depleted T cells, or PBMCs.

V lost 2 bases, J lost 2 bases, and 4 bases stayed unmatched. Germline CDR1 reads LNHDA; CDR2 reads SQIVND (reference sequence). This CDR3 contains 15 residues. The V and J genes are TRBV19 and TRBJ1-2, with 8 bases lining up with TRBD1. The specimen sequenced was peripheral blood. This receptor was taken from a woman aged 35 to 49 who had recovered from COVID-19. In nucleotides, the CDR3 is TGTGCCAGTAGTATACAGGGGGCGTACAACTATGGCTACACCTTC. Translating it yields CASSIQGAYNYGYTF.